This T cell receptor (beta chain) was captured by sequencing in a study of T cell responses to AZD1222 COVID-19 vaccine. This clone has only one observation. Germline is not matched at one junction end, which may reflect a read error. Generated by immunoSEQ multiplex PCR, the TCRdb table keeps only in-frame clones and is missing some. The sample lists under 200,000 clones, 90% occurring once. CDR1 is SSHAT and CDR2 is FNYEAQ in the germline V gene (reference sequence). The CDR3 covers 15 residues. This TCR derives from an adult in good health. The sample in question was peripheral blood, obtained on day 0 of AZD1222 vaccination. The V and J genes are TRBV7-7 and TRBJ2-2, with a possible D match to TRBD2 (5 bases). The CDR3 region has the DNA TGTGCTAGCAGCACCGGGGTAGCGAACACCGGGGAGCTGTTTTTT. Protein product: CASSTGVANTGELFF. Combining the CDR3 with reference TRBV7-7 and TRBJ2-2 gives the whole variable domain GAGVSQSPRYKVTKRGQDVTLRCDPISSHATLYWYQQALGQGPEFLTYFNYEAQPDKSGLPSDRFSAERPEGSISTLTIQRTEQRDSAMYRCASSTGVANTGELFFGEGSRLTVL.